The 22 T cell receptor beta chains given below trace back to one sample, sequenced in a study of cytomegalovirus exposure and HLA in healthy donors. Libraries were prepared by immunoSEQ multiplex PCR; TCRdb keeps only in-frame clonotypes and omits some of them. The sample includes about 360,000 clones, 86% seen only once; the top ten take roughly 0.8%. Sequencing was performed on PBMCs. Every receptor here comes from a woman under 30 in good health and CMV-seronegative.

This clone came up a few times. Other DNA sequences within the sample encode an identical CDR3. The chain employs TRBV30 and TRBJ1-1, with unresolved D. V was clipped by 2 bases and J by 0 bases, with 4 bases between them. Germline CDR1 and CDR2: GTSNPN and SVGIG (reference sequence). The CDR3 length is 12 residues. The CDR3 nucleotides read TGTGCCTGGAGTCCTCTGAACACTGAAGCTTTCTTT. Translated, it gives CAWSPLNTEAFF. The complete variable domain, with remaining parts taken from reference TRBV30 and TRBJ1-1, reads SQTIHQWPATLVQPVGSPLSLECTVEGTSNPNLYWYRQAAGRGLQLLFYSVGIGQISSEVPQNLSASRPQDRQFILSSKKLLLSDSGFYLCAWSPLNTEAFFGQGTRLTVV.

The chain recombines TRBV20-1 with TRBJ1-5; D unresolved. The V end lost 0 bases, the J end lost 11 bases, and 8 bases lay between the germline ends. CDR3 length equals 11 residues. Germline CDR1 DFQATT, CDR2 SNEGSKA (reference sequence). The CDR3 is CSARDRQTQHF. The CDR3 nucleotides read TGCAGTGCTAGAGACAGGCAGACCCAGCATTTT.

The CDR3 loop reads CASREAGVADTQYF. The CDR3 DNA is TGTGCCAGCAGGGAGGCGGGAGTGGCAGATACGCAGTATTTT. The chain uses TRBV6-5 and TRBJ2-3, with 7 positions matching TRBD2. From germline, CDR1 is MNHEY and CDR2 SVGAGI. Germline trimming cut 6 bases from V and 4 bases from J; bases unmatched to any gene: 7. CDR3 size: 14 residues.

V and J are TRBV4-1 and TRBJ2-1, with 14 bases lining up with TRBD2. With V trimmed by 5 bases and J by 8 bases, 5 bases remained unmatched. This CDR3 is 15 amino acids long. Germline assignment: CDR1 MGHRA and CDR2 YSYEKL. The CDR3: CASSGLGLAGDEQFF. For the CDR3, the DNA is TGCGCCAGCAGCGGATTGGGACTAGCGGGGGATGAGCAGTTCTTC.

The chain couples TRBV5-1 to TRBJ1-1, with 9 positions matching TRBD1. With 4 bases clipped from V and 5 bases from J, the junction kept 9 bases outside the gene matches. CDR1 is SGHRS and CDR2 is YFSETQ in the germline V gene. This CDR3 spans 15 amino acids. CDR3 nucleotides: TGCGCCAGCAGCAGCCACAGGGGGCGAGGAACTGAAGCTTTCTTT. Translated: CASSSHRGRGTEAFF.

The gene calls are TRBV7-3 and TRBJ2-2, with D perhaps TRBD2 (6 bases). V lost 5 bases to trimming and J lost 5 bases, with 15 bases between them. Germline V gene data show CDR1 as SGHTA and CDR2 as FQGTGA. The CDR3 is 15 amino acids. The CDR3 spells CASSRGVGTTGELFF. The CDR3 nucleotides are TGTGCCAGCAGCCGAGGGGTTGGGACTACCGGGGAGCTGTTTTTT.

The rearrangement uses TRBV27 and TRBJ1-6; D is possibly TRBD1 (5 bases). Germline V lookup: CDR1 MNHEY, CDR2 SMNVEV (reference sequence). The CDR3 sequence is 15 residues long. V lost 10 bases to trimming and J lost 2 bases, with 15 bases between them. CDR3 sequence: CATRGVMPYNSPLHF. DNA for the CDR3: TGTGCCACCCGGGGGGTAATGCCCTATAATTCACCCCTCCACTTT.

The chain employs TRBV25-1 and TRBJ2-5, with a tentative D call TRBD2 (6 bases). The ends were cut back, 2 bases at V and 4 bases at J, with 14 bases in the middle. The CDR3 totals 15 residues. Germline CDR1 MGHDK, CDR2 SYGVNS. The CDR3 DNA reads as TGTGCCAGCAGTGAAGCGGGAAGGGGAGGAGAGACCCAGTACTTC. Protein sequence: CASSEAGRGGETQYF.

This clone occurred a few times. The CDR3 DNA reads as TGTGCCAGCAGTTCCCCGACAGGGGCAGGTGGCTACACCTTC. Amino acid sequence: CASSSPTGAGGYTF. This chain links TRBV28 with TRBJ1-2; TRBD1 matches at 8 bases. Germline trimming cut 4 bases from V and 7 bases from J; bases unmatched to any gene: 8. Per the germline V gene, CDR1 is MDHEN and CDR2 is SYDVKM. The CDR3 length is 14 residues.

The V gene is TRBV18, the J gene TRBJ2-5; 11 positions agree with TRBD2. With V trimmed by 5 bases and J by 4 bases, 6 bases remained unmatched. Germline V gene data show CDR1 as KGHSH and CDR2 as LQKENI. The CDR3 covers 15 residues. The CDR3 region has the DNA TGTGCCAGCTCAACCGGGACTAGCGGCTCAGAGACCCAGTACTTC. Translating it yields CASSTGTSGSETQYF. The full variable domain, with the rest looked up from reference TRBV18 and TRBJ2-5, is NAGVMQNPRHLVRRRGQEARLRCSPMKGHSHVYWYRQLPEEGLKFMVYLQKENIIDESGMPKERFSAEFPKEGPSILRIQQVVRGDSAAYFCASSTGTSGSETQYFGPGTRLLVL.

The chain uses TRBV4-1 and TRBJ2-7, with unresolved D. CDR1 is MGHRA, CDR2 YSYEKL, per germline. The CDR3 is 14 residues long. The V end was cut by 4 bases, the J end by 4 bases, with 14 bases between. The DNA for the CDR3 is TGCGCCAGCAGCCCGGGTGGTAGGATGTACGAGCAGTACTTC. Its protein is CASSPGGRMYEQYF.

The genes are TRBV5-1 and TRBJ2-1; D perhaps matches TRBD2 (6 bases). Looked up from germline, CDR1 is SGHRS and CDR2 is YFSETQ. The CDR3 contains 14 residues. Trimming shortened V by 4 bases and J by 7 bases, and 15 bases separated the two germline ends. The CDR3 coding sequence is TGCGCCAGCAGCCCCGACCTAGCGAGGAATGAGCAGTTCTTC. Its translation is CASSPDLARNEQFF.

The rearrangement joins TRBV10-3 to TRBJ1-6, with D maybe TRBD1 (6 bases). The CDR3 runs to 16 residues. V lost 0 bases, J lost 9 bases, and 15 bases lay in between. Germline V lookup: CDR1 ENHRY, CDR2 SYGVKD. The CDR3 protein is CAISESIQGDTSPLHF. CDR3 nucleotides: TGTGCCATCAGTGAGTCGATACAGGGAGATACTTCACCCCTCCACTTT.

CDR3 region: CASSEAGRGLFKQYF. The CDR3, as DNA: TGTGCCAGCAGTGAAGCGGGCAGGGGGCTTTTCAAGCAGTACTTC. The chain uses TRBV6-1 and TRBJ2-7; 8 nucleotides agree with TRBD1. In germline, CDR1 is MNHNS, CDR2 SASEGT. The V and J ends lost 0 bases and 8 bases, in that order; junction bases with no gene match: 9. This CDR3 has 15 amino acids.

The chain joins TRBV27 to TRBJ2-1; 11 positions match TRBD2. The germline V gene encodes CDR1 MNHEY and CDR2 SMNVEV (reference sequence). The CDR3 consists of 15 residues. V shed 2 bases and J 8 bases; nucleotides not matched to a gene: 5. The CDR3 reads CASSLLAGGLHEQFF. The DNA of the CDR3 is TGTGCCAGCAGTTTACTAGCGGGGGGTCTCCATGAGCAGTTCTTC.

This clone was detected only a few times. Other DNA sequences in the sample encode the same CDR3. The V call is TRBV15, the J call TRBJ1-5; D is possibly TRBD1 (5 bases). Trimming removed 0 bases at V and 6 bases at J, with 6 bases between. Germline V gene lookup returns CDR1 LNHNV and CDR2 YYDKDF (reference sequence). The CDR3 length is 13 residues. The CDR3 loop reads CATSRDRGQPQHF. The CDR3 bases are TGTGCCACCAGCAGAGATAGGGGTCAGCCCCAGCATTTT.

The chain is built from TRBV29-1 and TRBJ1-1, with 7 bases lining up with TRBD1. With 1 base clipped from V and 10 bases from J, the junction kept 15 bases outside the gene matches. The CDR3 loop spans 15 amino acids. Germline V CDR1 and CDR2: SQVTM, ANQGSEA. CDR3 DNA: TGCAGCGTTGAAGGTCTAGGGACAGCTCCGTTAGCAGCTTTCTTT. Amino acids: CSVEGLGTAPLAAFF.

The V gene is TRBV19, the J gene TRBJ1-5; weak D call: TRBD1 (5 bases). The CDR3 has 15 amino acids. From germline, CDR1 is LNHDA and CDR2 SQIVND (reference sequence). V lost 5 bases to trimming and J lost 4 bases, with 15 bases between them. The chain's CDR3 is CASSVGGMGNQPQHF. In nucleotides, the CDR3 is TGTGCCAGTAGTGTCGGGGGGATGGGGAATCAGCCCCAGCATTTT.

V and J are TRBV28 and TRBJ2-3, with D possibly matching TRBD2 (5 bases). Germline CDR1 is MDHEN and CDR2 is SYDVKM. V was trimmed by 3 bases and J by 0 bases, leaving 10 bases between them. The CDR3 runs to 15 residues. The CDR3 DNA is TGTGCCAGCAGTTTTATGGGGAGAAGCACAGATACGCAGTATTTT. It specifies CASSFMGRSTDTQYF.

This clone was seen more than once but under ten times. V gene TRBV7-9 combines with J gene TRBJ1-5, with D possibly being TRBD1 (5 bases). The CDR3 runs to 13 residues. V shed 3 bases and J shed 7 bases, with 10 bases lying between them. The V gene's germline CDR1 is SEHNR and CDR2 FQNEAQ (reference sequence). In DNA form, the CDR3 reads TGTGCCAGCAGCTTGGGGGGAGCCCAGCCCCAGCATTTT. As protein: CASSLGGAQPQHF.

J is TRBJ2-3 and V is TRBV21-1; the table calls TRBD1, which could not be checked here. TRBV21-1 constitutes a pseudogene. The CDR3 is made up of 14 amino acids. The CDR3 bases are TGTGCCGGGGGACAGGGAAGGGGAACAGATACGCAGTATTTT. Amino acid sequence: CAGGQGRGTDTQYF.

V usage is TRBV28 and J usage is TRBJ2-1; 11 bases align to TRBD1. This CDR3 has 16 residues. Germline assignment: CDR1 MDHEN and CDR2 SYDVKM. V lost 2 bases and J lost 4; bases outside the gene matches: 4. The CDR3 bases are TGTGCCAGCAGTTTAGGACAGGGGGCGTTGTACAATGAGCAGTTCTTC. This gives the protein CASSLGQGALYNEQFF.